These 8 T cell receptor beta chains share one sample of origin, sequenced in a study of blood T cells in healthy people across ages. With a J-beta primer mix and a sample-barcoded 5' primer, a second PCR ran about 7 to 12 cycles. TCRdb fed the 5' RACE reads into MiXCR, producing one record per CDR3 protein. The table has 1,500,000 or so distinct CDR3 sequences, 59% seen once. The sample was blood. These receptors originate from a man aged 18 to 30 in good health.

This clonotype was seen a handful of times. V gene TRBV27 combines with J gene TRBJ1-6, with 8 bases matching TRBD1. The CDR3 loop spans 15 amino acids. Germline loops: CDR1 MNHEY, CDR2 SMNVEV (reference sequence). V shed 0 bases and J 11 bases; nucleotides not matched to a gene: 6. CDR3 sequence (DNA): TGTGCCAGCAGTTTATCGGACAGGGACGGGACACCCCTCCACTTT. Its protein product is CASSLSDRDGTPLHF.

There are many counts of this clonotype. This chain links TRBV7-9 with TRBJ1-3; D remains ambiguous. This CDR3 is built from 13 residues. V lost 5 bases and J lost 4, with 9 bases in between. Germline V gene data show CDR1 as SEHNR and CDR2 as FQNEAQ (reference sequence). The CDR3 DNA reads TGTGCCAGCAGCCCCGGTGGCGGAAACACCATATATTTT. Translating gives CASSPGGGNTIYF.

This clonotype was seen ten or more times. The chain is built from TRBV7-2 and TRBJ2-7, with D possibly called TRBD1 or TRBD2 (5 bases each). The CDR3 runs 16 residues. The V end lost 2 bases, the J end lost 2 bases, and 16 bases lay between the germline ends. Germline CDR1 is SGHTA and CDR2 is FQGNSA. For the CDR3, the DNA is TGTGCCAGCAGCTTATTCGCTGGGGGACCGACCTACGAGCAGTACTTC. Translation: CASSLFAGGPTYEQYF. Full variable domain (remainder filled in from reference TRBV7-2 and TRBJ2-7): GAGVSQSPSNKVTEKGKDVELRCDPISGHTALYWYRQSLGQGLEFLIYFQGNSAPDKSGLPSDRFSAERTGGSVSTLTIQRTQQEDSAVYLCASSLFAGGPTYEQYFGPGTRLTVT.

The chain employs TRBV12-3 or TRBV12-4 and TRBJ1-1, with TRBD1 as a possible D gene (6 bases). The CDR3 has 15 amino acids. Trimming removed 6 bases from V and 1 base from J, with 15 bases in between. The CDR3 coding sequence is TGTGCCAGCAGCCTTATTGTACAGGGGAACACTGAAGCTTTCTTT. It codes for CASSLIVQGNTEAFF.

The chain carries TRBV15 and TRBJ2-7; 9 bases are shared with TRBD1. Unmatched junction bases numbered 8, after V lost 2 bases and J lost 3 bases. This CDR3 contains 16 residues. CDR1 LNHNV and CDR2 YYDKDF come from the germline V gene (reference sequence). As DNA, the CDR3 is TGTGCCACCAGCAGATTCGCCGGGACAGGGTTCTACGAGCAGTACTTC. This sequence encodes CATSRFAGTGFYEQYF.

The chain is built from TRBV7-9 and TRBJ2-7; 7 nucleotides align to TRBD2. Per germline, CDR1 SEHNR and CDR2 FQNEAQ (reference sequence). CDR3 size: 14 residues. V dropped 3 bases and J dropped 2; count of bases not matched to a gene: 4. This CDR3 is CASSFLAAPYEQYF. CDR3 coding DNA: TGTGCCAGCAGCTTCCTAGCGGCCCCCTACGAGCAGTACTTC.

This clonotype turned up a few times. The chain joins TRBV11-2 to TRBJ2-1, with 9 bases matching TRBD2. Germline CDR1 is SGHAT and CDR2 is FQNNGV. The CDR3 has 16 residues. Trimming cost V 4 bases and J 0 bases; bases outside gene matches: 4. CDR3 coding DNA: TGTGCCAGCAGCTCGAGCGGGGGGAGCTCCTACAATGAGCAGTTCTTC. This codes for CASSSSGGSSYNEQFF.

In this sample, this clonotype turned up a few times. The chain recombines TRBV6-6 with TRBJ2-5; D is possibly TRBD1 or TRBD2 (6 bases each). The CDR3 is made up of 16 amino acids. Germline V gives CDR1 MNHNY, CDR2 SVGAGI (reference sequence). Trimming removed 2 bases at V and 5 bases at J, with 18 bases between. The CDR3 loop reads CASSYPRGSSVETQYF. CDR3 DNA sequence: TGTGCCAGCAGTTACCCGAGGGGGTCTAGCGTCGAGACCCAGTACTTC.